Listed below are T cell receptor beta chains from one sample, sequenced in a study of blood T cell repertoires in COVID-19. Assay: immunoSEQ multiplex PCR; the TCRdb copy retains only in-frame clones and omits some. The table shows a few hundred thousand clones, with nearly 90% occurring only once. The specimen was peripheral blood. The receptors shown here come from a woman in her thirties with COVID-19, enrolled during active disease. Both conserved end residues are part of each CDR3. D genes are given only for firm matches. Clone size appears in some rows only: once, few, many, or a class for an expanded clone.

size: .; D: .; J: TRBJ1-2; V: TRBV19; DNA: TGTGCCAGTAGGCCAGGACAGTCAGGACATGGCTACACCTTC; CDR3: CASRPGQSGHGYTF
size: .; D: .; J: TRBJ1-1; V: TRBV11-2; DNA: TGTGCCAGCAGCTTAGGAGACGGGGCTGAAGCTTTCTTT; CDR3: CASSLGDGAEAFF
size: .; D: .; J: TRBJ2-1; V: TRBV5-8; DNA: TGTGCCAGCAGGGGTGGGGCAGGGGCTTACAATGAGCAGTTCTTC; CDR3: CASRGGAGAYNEQFF
size: .; D: TRBD1; J: TRBJ1-2; V: TRBV5-1; DNA: TGCGCCAGCAGCTGGGACAGGTTAGGTGGCTACACCTTC; CDR3: CASSWDRLGGYTF
size: .; D: TRBD2; J: TRBJ2-3; V: TRBV7-4; DNA: TGTGCCAGCAGCTCGGGGACTAGCGGGGCCCCAGATACGCAGTATTTT; CDR3: CASSSGTSGAPDTQYF
size: once; D: .; J: TRBJ1-2; V: TRBV5-1; DNA: TGCGCCAGCAGCTGGGGAAGGGGTGGAGAGGATGGCTACACCTTC; CDR3: CASSWGRGGEDGYTF
size: .; D: .; J: TRBJ1-2; V: TRBV7-9; DNA: TGTGCCAGCAGCCCAGGAGGGTTTCCTCACTACGGCTACACCTTC; CDR3: CASSPGGFPHYGYTF
size: .; D: .; J: TRBJ1-1; V: TRBV29-1; DNA: TGCAGCGTCCTGGAACGGACATATGAAGCTTTCTTT; CDR3: CSVLERTYEAFF
size: .; D: .; J: TRBJ1-4; V: TRBV12-3/TRBV12-4; DNA: TGTGCCAGCAGGGCGGGGGACCAGCTGTTTTTT; CDR3: CASRAGDQLFF
size: .; D: TRBD1; J: TRBJ1-1; V: TRBV6-5; DNA: TGTGCCAGCACCCGACAGGGGACACTCACTGAAGCTTTCTTT; CDR3: CASTRQGTLTEAFF
size: once; D: .; J: TRBJ1-2; V: TRBV10-3; DNA: TGTGCCATCAGTGATGGTCGACACGGTGGCTACACCTTC; CDR3: CAISDGRHGGYTF
size: few; D: .; J: TRBJ1-2; V: TRBV5-1; DNA: TGCGCCAGCAGCTTGGCTGCAGGGGATGGCTACACCTTC; CDR3: CASSLAAGDGYTF
size: .; D: .; J: TRBJ1-5; V: TRBV28; DNA: TGTGCCAGCAGCCCTATTAGCAATCAGCCCCAGCATTTT; CDR3: CASSPISNQPQHF
size: .; D: .; J: TRBJ1-2; V: TRBV6-5; DNA: TGTGCCAGCAGTTCCCAATATGGCTACACCTTC; CDR3: CASSSQYGYTF
size: .; D: .; J: TRBJ2-1; V: TRBV5-1; DNA: TGCGCCAGCAGCGGGGGCCAGGGTGGCTCCTACAATGAGCAGTTCTTC; CDR3: CASSGGQGGSYNEQFF
size: .; D: .; J: TRBJ1-4; V: TRBV7-9; DNA: TGTGCCAGCAGCATCCTATGGGAAAAACTGTTTTTT; CDR3: CASSILWEKLFF
size: .; D: TRBD1; J: TRBJ1-2; V: TRBV28; DNA: TGTGCCAGCAGTTCCCTTCGGACAGGGATAGGTAGCGGCTACACCTTC; CDR3: CASSSLRTGIGSGYTF
size: few; D: .; J: TRBJ2-7; V: TRBV5-1; DNA: TGCGCCAGCAGCTTCAGCTTGCAGGGGTCCTACGAGCAGTACTTC; CDR3: CASSFSLQGSYEQYF
size: .; D: .; J: TRBJ2-1; V: TRBV7-2; DNA: TGTGCCAGCAGCTTAGCGACAGGAGTAGGGTACAATGAGCAGTTCTTC; CDR3: CASSLATGVGYNEQFF
size: few; D: .; J: TRBJ1-2; V: TRBV11-3; DNA: TGTGCCAGCAGCTTAGTCAGGGTTCGACTCTACTTC; CDR3: CASSLVRVRLYF
size: .; D: TRBD2; J: TRBJ2-3; V: TRBV6-5; DNA: TGTGCCAGCATACTAGCGGGGGGTTTGACGCAGTATTTT; CDR3: CASILAGGLTQYF
size: .; D: .; J: TRBJ2-2; V: TRBV7-9; DNA: TGTGCCAGCAGCTACACGCAGGGGCCTAACGGGGAGCTGTTTTTT; CDR3: CASSYTQGPNGELFF
size: .; D: .; J: TRBJ1-2; V: TRBV9; DNA: TGTGCCAGCAGCGTAGGTTCAGGTGTCAACTATGGCTACACCTTC; CDR3: CASSVGSGVNYGYTF
size: .; D: .; J: TRBJ1-4; V: TRBV18; DNA: TGTGCCAGCTCACGGCAGGGTGACGAAAAACTGTTTTTT; CDR3: CASSRQGDEKLFF
size: .; D: TRBD1; J: TRBJ1-2; V: TRBV29-1; DNA: TGCAGCGTTTTCGGGACAGATACTAACTATGGCTACACCTTC; CDR3: CSVFGTDTNYGYTF
size: .; D: .; J: TRBJ1-5; V: TRBV19; DNA: TGTGCCAGTGGACGGGGGGGGCGCCAGCATTTT; CDR3: CASGRGGRQHF
size: .; D: .; J: TRBJ1-6; V: TRBV16; DNA: TGTGCCAGCAGCCACTTCATGAGCTCCTATAATTCACCCCTCCACTTT; CDR3: CASSHFMSSYNSPLHF
size: .; D: TRBD1; J: TRBJ1-3; V: TRBV11-3; DNA: TGTGCCAGCAGCCAATGGGACAGGTCCGGAAACACCATATATTTT; CDR3: CASSQWDRSGNTIYF
size: few; D: .; J: TRBJ1-6; V: TRBV5-4; DNA: TGTGCCAGCAGCAAATCCAACAGGGTATCAGATTCACCCCTCCACTTT; CDR3: CASSKSNRVSDSPLHF
size: .; D: .; J: TRBJ1-1; V: TRBV30; DNA: TGTGCCTGGAGTCCGGCGTCGGGGATCTCCACCGAAGCTTTCTTT; CDR3: CAWSPASGISTEAFF
size: .; D: .; J: TRBJ2-3; V: TRBV10-3; DNA: TGTGCCATCATGGCCAACACAGATACGCAGTATTTT; CDR3: CAIMANTDTQYF
size: .; D: .; J: TRBJ2-2; V: TRBV28; DNA: TGTGCCAGCGTCGGGACTCTTAACACCGGGGAGCTGTTTTTT; CDR3: CASVGTLNTGELFF
size: once; D: .; J: TRBJ2-3; V: TRBV7-6; DNA: TGTGCCAGCAGCTTAGTGGCCGGTGGGCGGGGAGGAGGAGATACGCAGTATTTT; CDR3: CASSLVAGGRGGGDTQYF
size: .; D: .; J: TRBJ1-5; V: TRBV10-2; DNA: TGCGCCAGCAAAGCAGACTATAGCAATCAGCCCCAGCATTTT; CDR3: CASKADYSNQPQHF
size: .; D: TRBD1; J: TRBJ1-1; V: TRBV19; DNA: TGTGCCAGCGTCCCCGGGACAGGGGGTGTTCCGGGGACTGAAGCTTTCTTT; CDR3: CASVPGTGGVPGTEAFF
size: .; D: TRBD2; J: TRBJ2-3; V: TRBV29-1; DNA: TGCAGCGTTGCCGGTCGGGGGGGCCGCACAGATACGCAGTATTTT; CDR3: CSVAGRGGRTDTQYF
size: .; D: .; J: TRBJ1-1; V: TRBV7-3; DNA: TGTGCCAGCAGCCCACAGGGTTGGAACACTGAAGCTTTCTTT; CDR3: CASSPQGWNTEAFF
size: .; D: .; J: TRBJ1-1; V: TRBV2; DNA: TGTGCCAGCAGTGAAGTTGGAGGGAGTAGAGAAGCTTTCTTT; CDR3: CASSEVGGSREAFF
size: .; D: TRBD2; J: TRBJ2-2; V: TRBV28; DNA: TGTGCCAGCAGTTTGTTGAGGGGAGGGACCGGGGAGCTGTTTTTT; CDR3: CASSLLRGGTGELFF
size: .; D: TRBD1; J: TRBJ2-7; V: TRBV7-2; DNA: TGTGCCAGCAGCTCTGGACAGGAAGGCGAGCAGTACTTC; CDR3: CASSSGQEGEQYF
size: once; D: TRBD1; J: TRBJ1-2; V: TRBV6-2/TRBV6-3; DNA: TGTGCCAGCAGTTCCGCAGGGACAGGGTTCAATGGCTACACCTTC; CDR3: CASSSAGTGFNGYTF
size: .; D: TRBD2; J: TRBJ2-1; V: TRBV2; DNA: TGTGCCAGCAGTAGAGCGGGGGGCTCCTACAATGAGCAGTTCTTC; CDR3: CASSRAGGSYNEQFF
size: .; D: .; J: TRBJ1-4; V: TRBV28; DNA: TGTGCCAGCAGAAACTTAGGGACAACTTTTAATGAAAAACTGTTTTTT; CDR3: CASRNLGTTFNEKLFF